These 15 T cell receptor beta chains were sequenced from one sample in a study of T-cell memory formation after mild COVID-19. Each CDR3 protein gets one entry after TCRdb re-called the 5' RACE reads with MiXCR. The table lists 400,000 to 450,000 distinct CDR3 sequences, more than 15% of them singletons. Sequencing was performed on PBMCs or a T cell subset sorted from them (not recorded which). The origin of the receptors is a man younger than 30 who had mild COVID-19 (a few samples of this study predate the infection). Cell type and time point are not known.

The CDR3 region is CASSFGQGYNSPLHF. The CDR3 DNA is TGCGCCAGCAGCTTCGGACAGGGGTATAATTCACCCCTCCACTTT. The chain carries TRBV5-1 and TRBJ1-6, with 9 bases that match TRBD1. The V and J ends lost 2 bases and 4 bases, in that order; junction bases with no gene match: 1. The CDR3 is 15 amino acids. Germline V lookup: CDR1 SGHRS, CDR2 YFSETQ.

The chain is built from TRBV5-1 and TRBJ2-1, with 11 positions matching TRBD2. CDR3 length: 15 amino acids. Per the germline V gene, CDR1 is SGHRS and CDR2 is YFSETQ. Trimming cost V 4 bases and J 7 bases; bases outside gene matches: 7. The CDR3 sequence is CASSIYSGGANEQFF. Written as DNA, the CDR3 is TGCGCCAGCAGCATCTATAGCGGGGGGGCGAATGAGCAGTTCTTC. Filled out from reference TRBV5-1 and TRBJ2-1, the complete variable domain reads KAGVTQTPRYLIKTRGQQVTLSCSPISGHRSVSWYQQTPGQGLQFLFEYFSETQRNKGNFPGRFSGRQFSNSRSEMNVSTLELGDSALYLCASSIYSGGANEQFFGPGTRLTVL.

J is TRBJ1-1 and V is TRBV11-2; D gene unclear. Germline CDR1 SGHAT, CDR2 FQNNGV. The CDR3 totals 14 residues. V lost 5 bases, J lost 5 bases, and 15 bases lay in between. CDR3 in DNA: TGTGCCAGCAGCGCCGGTTACAGTAGTACTGAAGCTTTCTTT. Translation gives CASSAGYSSTEAFF.

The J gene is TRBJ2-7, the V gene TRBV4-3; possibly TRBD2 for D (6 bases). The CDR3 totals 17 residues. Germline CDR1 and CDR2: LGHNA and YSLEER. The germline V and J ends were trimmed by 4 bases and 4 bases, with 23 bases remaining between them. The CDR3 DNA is TGCGCCAGCAGCCGTTCAGCGGGCCGAAGGGCCAATTACGAGCAGTACTTC. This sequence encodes CASSRSAGRRANYEQYF.

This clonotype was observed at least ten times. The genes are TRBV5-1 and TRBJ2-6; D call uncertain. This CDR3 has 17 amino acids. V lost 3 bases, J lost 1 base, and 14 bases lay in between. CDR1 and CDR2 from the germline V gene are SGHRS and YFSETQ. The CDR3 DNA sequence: TGCGCCAGCAGCTCTGAATCTGCGATTTCTGGGGCCAACGTCCTGACTTTC. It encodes CASSSESAISGANVLTF.

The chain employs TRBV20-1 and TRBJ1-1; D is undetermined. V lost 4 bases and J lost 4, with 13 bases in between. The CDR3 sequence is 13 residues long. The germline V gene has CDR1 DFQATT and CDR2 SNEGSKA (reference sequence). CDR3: CSAKLERVTEAFF. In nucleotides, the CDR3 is TGCAGTGCTAAATTAGAGAGAGTCACTGAAGCTTTCTTT.

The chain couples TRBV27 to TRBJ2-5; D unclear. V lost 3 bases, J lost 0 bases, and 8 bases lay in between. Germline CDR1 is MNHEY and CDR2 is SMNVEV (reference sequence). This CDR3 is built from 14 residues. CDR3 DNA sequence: TGTGCCAGCAGTTTGGGTTTACACCAAGAGACCCAGTACTTC. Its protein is CASSLGLHQETQYF.

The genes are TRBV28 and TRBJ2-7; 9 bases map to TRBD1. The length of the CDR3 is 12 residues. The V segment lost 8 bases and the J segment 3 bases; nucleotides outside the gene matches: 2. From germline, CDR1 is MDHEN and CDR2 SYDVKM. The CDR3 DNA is TGTGCCAGCGGGACAGGGCACTACGAGCAGTACGTC. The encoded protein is CASGTGHYEQYV.

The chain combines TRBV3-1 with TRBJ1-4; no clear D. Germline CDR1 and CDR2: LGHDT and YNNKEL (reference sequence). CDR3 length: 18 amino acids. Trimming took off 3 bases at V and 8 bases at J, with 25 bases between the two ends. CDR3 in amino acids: CASSQWGSGFPSGEKLFF. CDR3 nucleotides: TGTGCCAGCAGCCAGTGGGGTAGTGGCTTTCCAAGTGGCGAAAAACTGTTTTTT. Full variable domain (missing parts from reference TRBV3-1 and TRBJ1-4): DTAVSQTPKYLVTQMGNDKSIKCEQNLGHDTMYWYKQDSKKFLKIMFSYNNKELIINETVPNRFSPKSPDKAHLNLHINSLELGDSAVYFCASSQWGSGFPSGEKLFFGSGTQLSVL.

The CDR3 loop reads CASTATTGELFF. The CDR3 coding sequence is TGTGCCAGCACCGCCACTACCGGGGAGCTGTTTTTT. This chain joins TRBV6-6 and TRBJ2-2; no reliable D call. There are 12 residues in the CDR3. V was pared by 7 bases and J by 5 bases, with 8 bases between. The germline gives CDR1 MNHNY, CDR2 SVGAGI (reference sequence).

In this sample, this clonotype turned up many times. DNA for the CDR3: TGTGCCAGCAGCTGGGGGACTCCCCAAGAGACCCAGTACTTC. It yields the protein CASSWGTPQETQYF. The chain uses TRBV13 and TRBJ2-5; D is possibly TRBD2 (6 bases). The CDR3 covers 14 residues. Per germline, CDR1 PRHDT and CDR2 FYEKMQ (reference sequence). Trimming cost V 4 bases and J 1 base, with 10 bases left between them.

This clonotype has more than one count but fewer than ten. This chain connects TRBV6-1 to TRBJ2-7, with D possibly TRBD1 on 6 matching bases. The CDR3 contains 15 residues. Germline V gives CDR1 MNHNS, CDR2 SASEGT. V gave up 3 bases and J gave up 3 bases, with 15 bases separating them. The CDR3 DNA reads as TGTGCCAGCAGTGAGGACAGATGGAGCAACTACGAGCAGTACGTC. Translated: CASSEDRWSNYEQYV.

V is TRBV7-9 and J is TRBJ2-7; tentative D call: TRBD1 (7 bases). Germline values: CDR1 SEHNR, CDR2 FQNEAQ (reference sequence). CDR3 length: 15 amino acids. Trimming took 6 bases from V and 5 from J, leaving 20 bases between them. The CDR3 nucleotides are TGTGCCAGCAGTTTTAGACAGGGACTTCTTAACGAGCAGTACTTC. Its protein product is CASSFRQGLLNEQYF. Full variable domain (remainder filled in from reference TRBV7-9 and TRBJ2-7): DTGVSQNPRHKITKRGQNVTFRCDPISEHNRLYWYRQTLGQGPEFLTYFQNEAQLEKSRLLSDRFSAERPKGSFSTLEIQRTEQGDSAMYLCASSFRQGLLNEQYFGPGTRLTVT.

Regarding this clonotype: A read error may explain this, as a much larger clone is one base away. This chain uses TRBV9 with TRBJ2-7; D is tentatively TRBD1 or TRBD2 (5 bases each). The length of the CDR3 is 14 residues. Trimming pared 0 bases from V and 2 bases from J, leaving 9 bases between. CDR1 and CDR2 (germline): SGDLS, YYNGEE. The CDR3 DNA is TGTGCCAGCAGCGTAGGGGACGGGACCTACGAGCAGTACTTC. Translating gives CASSVGDGTYEQYF.

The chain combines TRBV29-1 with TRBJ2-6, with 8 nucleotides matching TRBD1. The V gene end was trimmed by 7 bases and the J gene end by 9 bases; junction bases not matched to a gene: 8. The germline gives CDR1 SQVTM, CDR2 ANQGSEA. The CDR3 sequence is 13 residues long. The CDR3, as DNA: TGCAGCGCCCTGACAGGGGTTGGCAACGTCCTGACTTTC. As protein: CSALTGVGNVLTF.